This TCR beta chain was profiled in a study of regulatory dendritic cells for organ transplantation. Points from the study as a whole: Alloreactive memory CD8+ T cell pools varied considerably between individuals. Memory T cells were less diverse than naive, with memory CD8+ most oligoclonal. Memory CD8+ clonal expansion seemed more limited with regulatory than mature dendritic cells.

Details on this clone: Its antigen is still unknown.

With 1 base removed from V and 11 bases from J, the gap between germline ends came to 1 base. CDR1 and CDR2 (germline): WNHNN, SYGVQD (reference sequence). CDR3 length equals 9 residues. Libraries were prepared by immunoSEQ multiplex PCR; TCRdb keeps only in-frame clonotypes and omits some of them. This table has roughly 13,000 clones, roughly 90% appearing once. Sorted T cells were CFSE-labeled and cultured five to six days with allogeneic regulatory or mature dendritic cells at 1:10. Naive CD45RA+ and memory CD45RO+ CD4+ or CD8+ T cells were FACS-sorted. This clonotype originated in a human donor in good health. The rearrangement links TRBV10-1 to TRBJ2-3; D gene unclear. Specimen: naive CD8+ T cells from blood cultured with regulatory dendritic cells. Subset in this sample: CD45RA+ naive T cells. CDR3 DNA: TGCGCCAGCAGTGAGTGGCAGTATTTT. Amino acid sequence: CASSEWQYF.